A selection of T cell receptor beta chains follows, all from one sample in a study of cytomegalovirus exposure and HLA in healthy donors. Method: immunoSEQ multiplex PCR; TCRdb's copy keeps in-frame clones and lacks some. Here the sample spans about 280,000 clones, 88% being singletons. The sample comprised PBMCs. These receptors all come from a woman aged 18-30 years in good health and CMV-seronegative. Each CDR3 is given with its conserved first and last residue. D genes are given only for firm matches. Size tells how often a clone was seen (once, few, many) or the class of an expanded clone, and some rows leave it out.

>TRBJ2-7|TRBD2|.|TRBV14
CASSQEASGSYEQYF
TGTGCCAGCAGCCAAGAGGCCAGCGGGAGTTACGAGCAGTACTTC
>TRBJ2-2|TRBD1|once|TRBV6-4
CASSERQGAYTGELFF
TGTGCCAGCAGTGAGAGACAGGGGGCGTACACCGGGGAGCTGTTTTTT
>TRBJ1-1|TRBD1|.|TRBV5-1
CASSLDIQGVAFF
TGCGCCAGCAGCTTAGACATCCAGGGGGTGGCTTTCTTT
>TRBJ1-1|.|.|TRBV28
CASSLRVNTEAFF
TGTGCCAGCAGTCTCCGGGTCAACACTGAAGCTTTCTTT
>TRBJ2-7|TRBD1|.|TRBV11-2
CASSFSVPGQGALGQYF
TGTGCCAGCAGCTTCAGCGTGCCGGGACAGGGGGCGTTAGGGCAGTACTTC
>TRBJ1-4|.|.|TRBV4-1
CASSRIWGGGEKLFF
TGCGCCAGCAGCCGAATCTGGGGCGGGGGTGAAAAACTGTTTTTT
>TRBJ2-1|TRBD2|.|TRBV5-1
CASRGSGAYNEQFF
TGCGCCAGCAGGGGTAGCGGGGCCTACAATGAGCAGTTCTTC
>TRBJ2-3|.|.|TRBV7-3
CASSLRGGEDTQYF
TGTGCCAGCAGCTTACGAGGCGGGGAGGATACGCAGTATTTT
>TRBJ2-1|TRBD2|.|TRBV6-5
CASSYLPSGSINEQFF
TGTGCCAGCAGTTACCTTCCTAGCGGGAGTATCAATGAGCAGTTCTTC
>TRBJ2-7|.|.|TRBV6-1
CASSEGSKSYEQYF
TGTGCCAGCAGTGAAGGCAGTAAATCCTACGAGCAGTACTTC
>TRBJ1-1|TRBD1|.|TRBV6-6
CANSRDRDTEAFF
TGTGCCAACAGCCGGGACAGAGACACTGAAGCTTTCTTT
>TRBJ1-5|TRBD1|once|TRBV6-6
CASRKGQSMAQPQHF
TGTGCCAGTCGTAAGGGACAGAGTATGGCGCAGCCCCAGCATTTT
>TRBJ2-1|TRBD1|.|TRBV6-5
CASRRTGGAYNEQFF
TGTGCCAGCAGACGGACAGGGGGCGCCTACAATGAGCAGTTCTTC
>TRBJ1-1|TRBD1|.|TRBV5-1
CASSHGQGRGTEAFF
TGCGCCAGCAGCCATGGACAGGGGAGGGGCACTGAAGCTTTCTTT
>TRBJ1-5|.|.|TRBV28
CASSYGGGWLVQPQHF
TGTGCCAGCAGTTATGGGGGGGGCTGGTTAGTTCAGCCCCAGCATTTT
>TRBJ2-1|TRBD2|.|TRBV19
CASSMGSGGRGNEQFF
TGTGCCAGTAGTATGGGATCGGGCGGGAGAGGAAATGAGCAGTTCTTC
>TRBJ2-3|TRBD2|.|TRBV29-1
CSVLTSGSGDTQYF
TGCAGCGTCCTCACTAGCGGGAGTGGTGATACGCAGTATTTT
>TRBJ2-1|.|.|TRBV15
CATSMGFRDSSHQSYNEQFF
TGTGCCACCAGCATGGGGTTCAGGGACTCATCTCACCAGTCCTACAATGAGCAGTTCTTC
>TRBJ2-7|.|.|TRBV28
CASSPLASYEQYF
TGTGCCAGCAGTCCTCTAGCCTCCTACGAGCAGTACTTC
>TRBJ1-3|TRBD1|few|TRBV18
CASSPTGVIGNTIYF
TGTGCCAGCTCACCTACAGGGGTAATCGGAAACACCATATATTTT
>TRBJ2-3|.|.|TRBV6-1
CASSEYPSAMGDTQYF
TGTGCCAGCAGTGAATATCCTAGCGCCATGGGGGATACGCAGTATTTT
>TRBJ1-3|.|.|TRBV27
CASSLSRSGNTIYF
TGTGCCAGCAGTTTATCGCGGTCTGGAAACACCATATATTTT
>TRBJ2-5|TRBD1|.|TRBV4-3
CASSQGAQGVMETQYF
TGCGCCAGCAGCCAAGGTGCACAGGGGGTGATGGAGACCCAGTACTTC
>TRBJ1-5|TRBD1|.|TRBV7-9
CASSPGQSSNQPQHF
TGTGCCAGCAGCCCGGGACAGAGTAGCAATCAGCCCCAGCATTTT
>TRBJ2-7|.|few|TRBV27
CASRSSGRTYEQYF
TGTGCCAGCAGGTCGAGCGGACGAACCTACGAGCAGTACTTC
>TRBJ2-7|.|.|TRBV6-1
CASLARERYEQYF
TGTGCCAGCTTGGCCAGAGAGAGGTACGAGCAGTACTTC
>TRBJ2-7|.|few|TRBV7-9
CASSPFSASGDEQYF
TGTGCCAGCAGCCCGTTTAGCGCCTCAGGGGACGAGCAGTACTTC
>TRBJ2-5|TRBD1|few|TRBV9
CASSPNVGGQGVGTQYF
TGTGCCAGCAGCCCTAACGTGGGCGGACAGGGCGTTGGGACCCAGTACTTC
>TRBJ2-7|TRBD1|.|TRBV18
CASSTGTGLRRNEQYF
TGTGCCAGCTCAACTGGGACAGGGCTTCGTCGAAACGAGCAGTACTTC
>TRBJ1-1|.|.|TRBV2
CASSTGRANTEAFF
TGTGCCAGCAGCACAGGGCGGGCTAACACTGAAGCTTTCTTT
>TRBJ1-1|.|.|TRBV15
CATSASGEAFF
TGTGCCACCAGCGCCTCAGGGGAAGCTTTCTTT
>TRBJ2-7|TRBD1|.|TRBV6-5
CASSPWRQGSLEQYF
TGTGCCAGCAGTCCCTGGAGACAGGGAAGCCTCGAGCAGTACTTC
>TRBJ2-7|.|.|TRBV7-2
CASSYLQGWQQYF
TGTGCCAGCAGCTATTTACAGGGCTGGCAGCAGTACTTC
>TRBJ2-7|TRBD1|.|TRBV19
CASSRDRGRDEQYF
TGTGCCAGTAGCAGGGACAGGGGGCGCGACGAGCAGTACTTC
>TRBJ2-1|TRBD2|once|TRBV5-1
CASSARTSGNEQFF
TGCGCCAGCAGCGCGAGGACTAGCGGGAATGAGCAGTTCTTC
>TRBJ2-7|TRBD2|once|TRBV10-2
CASSEPSGRSSYEQYF
TGCGCCAGCAGTGAGCCTAGCGGCAGGAGCTCCTACGAGCAGTACTTC
>TRBJ2-4|.|.|TRBV28
CASSVGLENIQYF
TGTGCCAGCAGTGTGGGACTGGAAAACATTCAGTACTTC
>TRBJ2-1|TRBD1|.|TRBV4-1
CASSQVRGQGNEQFF
TGCGCCAGCAGCCAAGTGAGGGGACAGGGAAATGAGCAGTTCTTC
>TRBJ1-1|.|.|TRBV2
CAGGAREQPLEAFF
TGTGCCGGGGGGGCTAGGGAACAACCTCTTGAAGCTTTCTTT
>TRBJ1-5|.|.|TRBV28
CASSRQNSNQPQHF
TGTGCCAGCAGCCGACAGAATAGCAATCAGCCCCAGCATTTT
>TRBJ2-7|.|.|TRBV5-6
CASSGESYEQYF
TGTGCCAGCAGTGGTGAGTCCTACGAGCAGTACTTC
>TRBJ1-5|TRBD1|.|TRBV28
CASTGDRGGFDQPQHF
TGTGCCAGCACGGGCGACAGGGGAGGATTCGATCAGCCCCAGCATTTT
>TRBJ2-2|TRBD1|.|TRBV18
CASSSGTGTGELFF
TGTGCCAGCTCATCCGGGACAGGGACCGGGGAGCTGTTTTTT
>TRBJ1-5|.|few|TRBV23-1
CASSQSGPVEREPPQHF
TGCGCCAGCAGTCAATCAGGTCCCGTGGAAAGGGAGCCGCCCCAGCATTTT
>TRBJ2-7|TRBD2|once|TRBV11-2
CASSLEFSWGAGGPSYEQYF
TGTGCCAGCAGCTTAGAATTTAGTTGGGGAGCGGGAGGGCCGAGTTACGAGCAGTACTTC
>TRBJ2-5|.|.|TRBV6-1
CASSEWSIQETQYF
TGTGCCAGCAGTGAATGGAGCATCCAAGAGACCCAGTACTTC
>TRBJ2-3|.|.|TRBV11-2
CASSLSNLATDTQYF
TGTGCCAGCAGCTTATCAAACCTAGCGACAGATACGCAGTATTTT
>TRBJ1-3|.|.|TRBV7-2
CASSLVAFDTIYF
TGTGCCAGCAGCTTAGTAGCCTTTGACACCATATATTTT